These 14 T cell receptor beta chains share one sample of origin, sequenced in a study of T cell responses to AZD1222 COVID-19 vaccine. Clones were sequenced by immunoSEQ multiplex PCR, and TCRdb holds only the in-frame ones, with some missing. Altogether 95,000 to 150,000 clones are present, approximately 89% being singletons, with the ten largest covering about 10%. The sample in question was peripheral blood, obtained on day 0 of AZD1222 vaccination. These receptors originate from an adult in good health.

The CDR3 region is CASSSGTGNTEAFF. The CDR3 region has the DNA TGTGCCAGCAGCTCCGGGACGGGTAACACTGAAGCTTTCTTT. J is TRBJ1-1 and V is TRBV11-3, with a possible D match to TRBD1 (5 bases). The germline V gene has CDR1 SGHNT and CDR2 YENEEA. The CDR3 runs 14 residues. The V gene lost 4 bases and the J gene lost 2 bases, with 11 bases spanning the gap.

V gene TRBV6-5 combines with J gene TRBJ1-6, with D uncertain. In germline, CDR1 is MNHEY, CDR2 SVGAGI. Trimming pared 0 bases from V and 8 bases from J, leaving 8 bases between. The CDR3 spans 14 residues. The CDR3 DNA sequence: TGTGCCAGCAGTTACTCAGGCCGCGATTCACCCCTCCACTTT. Amino acid sequence: CASSYSGRDSPLHF.

This clone was found a few times. One end of the junction fails to match germline, which may point to a read error. The chain links TRBV7-7 to TRBJ1-1, with D uncertain. The V gene's germline CDR1 is SSHAT and CDR2 FNYEAQ (reference sequence). CDR3 length equals 15 residues. CDR3 DNA: TGTGCTAGCAGCTTAGAGGTGGCCACAAACACTGAAGCTTTCTTT. It yields the protein CASSLEVATNTEAFF.

The chain carries TRBV7-8 and TRBJ1-5; no clear D. This CDR3 contains 15 residues. From germline, CDR1 is SGHVS and CDR2 FQNEAQ. V lost 5 bases, J lost 1 base, and 12 bases lay in between. CDR3 loop: CASSRGLPSNQPQHF. The CDR3 nucleotides are TGTGCCAGCAGCCGAGGGCTCCCAAGCAATCAGCCCCAGCATTTT.

V gene TRBV7-9 combines with J gene TRBJ1-4; 9 nucleotides align to TRBD1. The CDR3 length is 15 residues. The germline V gene has CDR1 SEHNR and CDR2 FQNEAQ (reference sequence). The V segment lost 0 bases and the J segment 7 bases; nucleotides outside the gene matches: 3. The CDR3 DNA reads TGTGCCAGCAGCTTAGCACAGGGGGCAGGTGAAAAACTGTTTTTT. Translation: CASSLAQGAGEKLFF.

The V and J genes are TRBV24-1 and TRBJ2-1; D remains unclear. Germline V gives CDR1 KGHDR, CDR2 SFDVKD. CDR3 length: 13 amino acids. The V and J ends lost 4 bases and 4 bases respectively, with 7 bases between them. Here the CDR3 reads CATSELDYNEQFF. As DNA, the CDR3 is TGTGCCACCAGTGAACTGGATTACAATGAGCAGTTCTTC.

The chain links TRBV5-1 to TRBJ2-3; D unclear. The ends were cut back, 7 bases at V and 2 bases at J, with 11 bases in the middle. Germline values: CDR1 SGHRS, CDR2 YFSETQ. The CDR3 has 13 residues. The CDR3 DNA is TGCGCCAGCCGTCCGGGTCTCACAGATACGCAGTATTTT. This encodes CASRPGLTDTQYF.

V usage is TRBV7-3 and J usage is TRBJ1-1, with D unclear. The CDR3 contains 15 residues. V was trimmed by 2 bases and J by 0 bases, leaving 10 bases between them. Germline CDR1 SGHTA, CDR2 FQGTGA. Here the CDR3 DNA reads TGTGCCAGCAGCTTAGACGTGGGGATGAACACTGAAGCTTTCTTT. It yields the protein CASSLDVGMNTEAFF.

This clone was picked up one time. The rearrangement links TRBV21-1 to TRBJ1-1; TRBD1 is the table's D call, not checked against the DNA. TRBV21-1 corresponds to a pseudogene. This CDR3 region has 15 residues. The CDR3 coding sequence is TGTGCCAGCAGAAGAGCGACAGGGGAGAACACTGAAGCTTTCTTT. Translating gives CASRRATGENTEAFF.

The J gene is TRBJ2-7, the V gene TRBV5-1, with a possible D match to TRBD1 (6 bases). Germline V gives CDR1 SGHRS, CDR2 YFSETQ. V lost 0 bases and J lost 1, with 11 bases in between. CDR3 length: 15 amino acids. The DNA for the CDR3 is TGCGCCAGCAGCTTGGTCGTAGGGGGATCCTACGAGCAGTACTTC. Residues: CASSLVVGGSYEQYF. The full variable domain, rest sourced from reference TRBV5-1 and TRBJ2-7, is KAGVTQTPRYLIKTRGQQVTLSCSPISGHRSVSWYQQTPGQGLQFLFEYFSETQRNKGNFPGRFSGRQFSNSRSEMNVSTLELGDSALYLCASSLVVGGSYEQYFGPGTRLTVT.

This chain links TRBV6-5 with TRBJ2-7; 7 nucleotides agree with TRBD2. Germline V gene data show CDR1 as MNHEY and CDR2 as SVGAGI. This CDR3 spans 13 amino acids. Trimming cost V 6 bases and J 0 bases; bases outside gene matches: 2. The CDR3 sequence: CASSRTSSYEQYF. CDR3 in DNA: TGTGCCAGCAGCCGGACTAGCTCCTACGAGCAGTACTTC.

V gene TRBV4-1 combines with J gene TRBJ2-7, with D perhaps TRBD1 (6 bases). Germline lookup yields CDR1 MGHRA and CDR2 YSYEKL. This CDR3 has 13 amino acids. Trimming pared 5 bases from V and 6 bases from J, leaving 14 bases between. This chain's CDR3 is CASSMDSGREQYF. CDR3 bases: TGCGCCAGCAGCATGGACAGCGGTCGCGAGCAGTACTTC.

The CDR3: CAWMAGRLNYGYTF. The DNA for the CDR3 is TGTGCCTGGATGGCAGGGAGATTGAACTATGGCTACACCTTC. V usage is TRBV30 and J usage is TRBJ1-2, with a weak D call TRBD1 (5 bases). V lost 4 bases, J lost 2 bases, and 14 bases lay in between. CDR1 is GTSNPN, CDR2 SVGIG, per germline (reference sequence). The CDR3 length is 14 residues.

V gene TRBV5-6 combines with J gene TRBJ1-6; the match to TRBD1 covers 8 bases. The ends lost 0 bases at V and 5 bases at J; junction bases unmatched: 1. The CDR3 sequence is 15 residues long. Germline V lookup: CDR1 SGHDT, CDR2 YYEEEE. CDR3 nucleotide sequence: TGTGCCAGCAGCTTGGGGACAGGGAATAATTCACCCCTCCACTTT. Protein sequence: CASSLGTGNNSPLHF.